This T cell receptor (beta chain) was captured by sequencing in a study of T cell repertoires in cytomegalovirus infection. Looking at the study overall: An indication of both CMV infection and matching HLA type came from public TCR beta signatures. Regarding the study as a whole: The ex vivo response showed dominance by HLA-C-restricted CMV-specific TCR beta clonotypes. Carriers of CMV and the relevant HLA type were discriminated by public TCR beta frequency.

TCRdb ran MiXCR on the reads and lists one entry per CDR3 protein. The sample contains more than 350,000 distinct CDR3 sequences, 25% to 40% of which appear only once. This CDR3 has 14 amino acids. CDR1 and CDR2 (germline): LNHDA, SQIVND (reference sequence). The V end lost 7 bases, the J end lost 4 bases, and 16 bases lay between the germline ends. This clonotype was seen a handful of times. As yet, its antigen is unknown. The chain combines TRBV19 with TRBJ1-1; perhaps TRBD1 as D (5 bases). This sequence originates from a human donor in good health (CMV status not recorded). Some clones in this sample may be carry-over from other donors' samples. The sample taken for sequencing was PBMCs. DNA for the CDR3: TGTGCCAGTACCCCCCCAGGGCATGGCACTGAAGCTTTCTTT. It encodes CASTPPGHGTEAFF.